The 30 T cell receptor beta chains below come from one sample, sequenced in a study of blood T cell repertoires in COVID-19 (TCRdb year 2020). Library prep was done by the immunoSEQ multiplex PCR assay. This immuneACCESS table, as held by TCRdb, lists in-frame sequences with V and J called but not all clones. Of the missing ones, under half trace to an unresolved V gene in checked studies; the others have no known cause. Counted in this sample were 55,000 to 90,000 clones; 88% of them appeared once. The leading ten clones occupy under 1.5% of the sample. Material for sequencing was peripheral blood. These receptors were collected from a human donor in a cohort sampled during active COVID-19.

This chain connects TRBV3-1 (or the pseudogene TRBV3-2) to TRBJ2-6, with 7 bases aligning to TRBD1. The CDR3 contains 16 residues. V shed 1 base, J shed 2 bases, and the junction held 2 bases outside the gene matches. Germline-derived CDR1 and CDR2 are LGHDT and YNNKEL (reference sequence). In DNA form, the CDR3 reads TGTGCCAGCAGCCAAGGACAGGGTCCTGGGGCCAACGTCCTGACTTTC. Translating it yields CASSQGQGPGANVLTF.

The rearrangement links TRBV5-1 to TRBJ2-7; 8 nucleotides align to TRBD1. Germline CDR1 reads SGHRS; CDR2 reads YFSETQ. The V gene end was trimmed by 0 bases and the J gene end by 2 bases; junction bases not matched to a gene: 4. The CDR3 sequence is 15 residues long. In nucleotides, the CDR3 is TGCGCCAGCAGCTTGGCCGAGACAGGGGCCTACGAGCAGTACGTC. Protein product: CASSLAETGAYEQYV.

CDR3 nucleotides: TGTGCCAGCGGGACAGGCGGGGGCTACACCTTC. Protein sequence: CASGTGGGYTF. The V call is TRBV6-6, the J call TRBJ1-2; 8 bases are a match to TRBD1. The CDR3 totals 11 residues. V shed 8 bases, J shed 8 bases, and the junction held 4 bases outside the gene matches. The germline gives CDR1 MNHNY, CDR2 SVGAGI (reference sequence).

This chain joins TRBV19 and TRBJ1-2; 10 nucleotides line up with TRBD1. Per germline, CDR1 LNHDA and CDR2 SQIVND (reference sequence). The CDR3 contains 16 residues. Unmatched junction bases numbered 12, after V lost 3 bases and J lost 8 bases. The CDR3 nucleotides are TGTGCCAGTAGTATTCAATCCGGGGGACAGGGGCAAGGCTACACCTTC. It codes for CASSIQSGGQGQGYTF.

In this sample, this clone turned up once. CDR3 sequence (DNA): TGCGCCAGCAGTGGGCAGGGTGGGAATCAGCCCCAGCATTTT. Amino acids: CASSGQGGNQPQHF. The chain employs TRBV5-1 and TRBJ1-5, with D possibly matching TRBD1 (5 bases). V lost 5 bases and J lost 4, with 13 bases in between. Germline lookup yields CDR1 SGHRS and CDR2 YFSETQ. This CDR3 spans 14 amino acids.

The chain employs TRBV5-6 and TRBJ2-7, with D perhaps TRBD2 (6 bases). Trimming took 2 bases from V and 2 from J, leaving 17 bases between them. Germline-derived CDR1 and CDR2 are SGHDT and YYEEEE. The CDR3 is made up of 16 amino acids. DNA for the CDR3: TGTGCCAGCAGCTTCTCCGGGACTTTAAAGGCCTACGAGCAGTACGTC. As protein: CASSFSGTLKAYEQYV.

The DNA of the CDR3 is TGTGCCACCAGTGTTGGGGCATACAATGAGCAGTTCTTC. Its translation is CATSVGAYNEQFF. This rearrangement joins TRBV24-1 to TRBJ2-1; tentatively, D is TRBD1 (5 bases). The CDR3 loop spans 13 amino acids. V lost 5 bases and J lost 4, with 8 bases in between. Germline loops: CDR1 KGHDR, CDR2 SFDVKD.

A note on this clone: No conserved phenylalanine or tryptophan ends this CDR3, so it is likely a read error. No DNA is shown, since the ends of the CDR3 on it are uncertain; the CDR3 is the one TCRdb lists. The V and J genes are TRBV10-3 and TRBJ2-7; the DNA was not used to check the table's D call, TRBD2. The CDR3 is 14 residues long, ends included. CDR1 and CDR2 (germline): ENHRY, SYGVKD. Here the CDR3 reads CAITVPGLAGGPFN.

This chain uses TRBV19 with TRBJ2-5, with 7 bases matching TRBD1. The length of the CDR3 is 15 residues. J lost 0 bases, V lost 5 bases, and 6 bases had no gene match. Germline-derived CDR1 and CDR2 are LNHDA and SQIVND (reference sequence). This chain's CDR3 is CASSSTGTYQETQYF. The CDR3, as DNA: TGTGCCAGTAGTTCGACAGGGACCTACCAAGAGACCCAGTACTTC.

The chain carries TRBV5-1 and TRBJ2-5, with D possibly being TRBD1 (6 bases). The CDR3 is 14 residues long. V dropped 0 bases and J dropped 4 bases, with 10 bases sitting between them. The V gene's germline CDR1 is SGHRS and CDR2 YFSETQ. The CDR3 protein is CASSLGEGGETQYF. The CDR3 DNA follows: TGCGCCAGCAGCTTGGGGGAAGGGGGAGAGACCCAGTACTTC.

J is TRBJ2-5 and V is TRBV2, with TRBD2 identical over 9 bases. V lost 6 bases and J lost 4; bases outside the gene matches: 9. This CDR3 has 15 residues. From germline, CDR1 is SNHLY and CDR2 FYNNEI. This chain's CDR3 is CASRALAGWGETQYF. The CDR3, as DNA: TGTGCCAGCAGGGCTCTAGCGGGATGGGGAGAGACCCAGTACTTC.

This CDR3 is CASSPYPNYGYTF. DNA of the CDR3: TGTGCCAGCAGTCCCTACCCTAACTATGGCTACACCTTC. The chain combines TRBV6-5 with TRBJ1-2; no firm D call. Trimming left V 5 bases short and J 0 bases short, with 7 bases between. Germline CDR1 MNHEY, CDR2 SVGAGI. The CDR3 has 13 amino acids.

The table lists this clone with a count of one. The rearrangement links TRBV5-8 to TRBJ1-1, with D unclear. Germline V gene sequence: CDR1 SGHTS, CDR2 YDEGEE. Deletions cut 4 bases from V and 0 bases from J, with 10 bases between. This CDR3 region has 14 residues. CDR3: CASSRSGLNTEAFF. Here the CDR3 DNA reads TGTGCCAGCAGCCGGAGCGGATTGAACACTGAAGCTTTCTTT. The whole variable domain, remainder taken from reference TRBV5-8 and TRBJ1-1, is EAGVTQSPTHLIKTRGQQATLRCSPISGHTSVYWYQQALGLGLQFLLWYDEGEERNRGNFPPRFSGRQFPNYSSELNVNALELEDSALYLCASSRSGLNTEAFFGQGTRLTVV.

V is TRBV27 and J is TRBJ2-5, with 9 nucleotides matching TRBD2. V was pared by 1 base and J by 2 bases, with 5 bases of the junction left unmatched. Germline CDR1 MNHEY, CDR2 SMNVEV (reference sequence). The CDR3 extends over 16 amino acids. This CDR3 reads CASSLWSSGEQETQYF. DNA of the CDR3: TGTGCCAGCAGTTTATGGTCTAGCGGGGAGCAAGAGACCCAGTACTTC.

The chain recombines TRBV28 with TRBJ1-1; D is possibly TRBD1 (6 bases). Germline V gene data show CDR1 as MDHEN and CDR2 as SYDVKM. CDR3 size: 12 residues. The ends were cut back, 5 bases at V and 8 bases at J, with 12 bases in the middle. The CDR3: CASSLNRVEAFF. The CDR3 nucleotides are TGTGCCAGCAGTCTTAACAGGGTAGAAGCTTTCTTT.

The CDR3 reads CASTGAGYYGYTF. The CDR3 nucleotides read TGTGCCAGCACAGGGGCAGGCTACTATGGCTACACCTTC. V usage is TRBV6-5 and J usage is TRBJ1-2; a weak D match, TRBD1 (6 bases). Trimming cost V 7 bases and J 3 bases, with 12 bases left between them. The CDR3 length is 13 residues. CDR1 and CDR2 (germline): MNHEY, SVGAGI.

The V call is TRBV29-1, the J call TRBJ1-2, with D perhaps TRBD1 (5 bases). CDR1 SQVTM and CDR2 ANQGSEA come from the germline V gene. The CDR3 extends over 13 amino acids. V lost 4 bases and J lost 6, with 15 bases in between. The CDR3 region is CSVGTGEGNGYTF. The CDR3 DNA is TGCAGCGTTGGGACCGGGGAGGGGAATGGCTACACCTTC.

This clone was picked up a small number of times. CDR3 in DNA: TGTGCCAGCAGTTCCGGGGGGACAGGGACCACTGAAGCTTTCTTT. Translated, it gives CASSSGGTGTTEAFF. The gene calls are TRBV6-5 and TRBJ1-1, with 9 bases fitting TRBD1. The V and J ends lost 4 bases and 4 bases, in that order; junction bases with no gene match: 7. Germline CDR1 and CDR2: MNHEY and SVGAGI. The CDR3 extends over 15 amino acids.

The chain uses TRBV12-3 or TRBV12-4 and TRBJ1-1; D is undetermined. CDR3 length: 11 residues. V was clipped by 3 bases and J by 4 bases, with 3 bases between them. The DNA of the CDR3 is TGTGCCAGCAGTTTCGGCACTGAAGCTTTCTTT. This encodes CASSFGTEAFF.

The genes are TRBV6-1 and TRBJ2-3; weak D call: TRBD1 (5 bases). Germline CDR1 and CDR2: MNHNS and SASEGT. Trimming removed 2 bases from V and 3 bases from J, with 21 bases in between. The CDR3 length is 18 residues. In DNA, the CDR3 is TGTGCCAGCAGTGAAAGGGTCGCCCCAGGGATCAATACAGATACGCAGTATTTT. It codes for CASSERVAPGINTDTQYF.

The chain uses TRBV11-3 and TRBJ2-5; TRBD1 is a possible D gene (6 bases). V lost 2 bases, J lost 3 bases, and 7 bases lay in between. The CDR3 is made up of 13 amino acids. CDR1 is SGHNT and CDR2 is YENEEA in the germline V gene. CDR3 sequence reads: CASSLNREETQYF. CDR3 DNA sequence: TGTGCCAGCAGCTTAAACAGGGAAGAGACCCAGTACTTC.

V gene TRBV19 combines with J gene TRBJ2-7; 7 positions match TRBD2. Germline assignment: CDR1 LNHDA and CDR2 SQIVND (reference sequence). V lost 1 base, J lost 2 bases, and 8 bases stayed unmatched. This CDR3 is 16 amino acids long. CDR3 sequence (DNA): TGTGCCAGTAGTATAGGTGGGAGGGACCGGACCTACGAGCAGTACTTC. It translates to CASSIGGRDRTYEQYF. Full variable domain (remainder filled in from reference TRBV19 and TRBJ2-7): DGGITQSPKYLFRKEGQNVTLSCEQNLNHDAMYWYRQDPGQGLRLIYYSQIVNDFQKGDIAEGYSVSREKKESFPLTVTSAQKNPTAFYLCASSIGGRDRTYEQYFGPGTRLTVT.

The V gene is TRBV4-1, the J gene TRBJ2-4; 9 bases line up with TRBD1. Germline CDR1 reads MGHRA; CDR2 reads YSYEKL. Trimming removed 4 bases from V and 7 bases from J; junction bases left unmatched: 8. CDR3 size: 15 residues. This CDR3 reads CASSPPQGARNIQYF. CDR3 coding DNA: TGCGCCAGCAGCCCCCCACAGGGGGCGCGGAACATTCAGTACTTC.

The CDR3 region has the DNA TGTGCCAGCAGTTTGGGACTAGCGGGAGTCGCGCACGAGCAGTACTTC. It specifies CASSLGLAGVAHEQYF. The chain couples TRBV28 to TRBJ2-7; 14 nucleotides align to TRBD2. The V gene's germline CDR1 is MDHEN and CDR2 SYDVKM. V trimming: 3 bases; J trimming: 5 bases; junction bases outside the gene matches: 6. CDR3 length: 16 residues.

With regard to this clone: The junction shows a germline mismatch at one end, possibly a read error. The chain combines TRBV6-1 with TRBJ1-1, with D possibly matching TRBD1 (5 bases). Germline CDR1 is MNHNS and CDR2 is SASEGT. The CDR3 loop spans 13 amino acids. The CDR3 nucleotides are TGTGCCAGCAGTGAGACAGCTCATTGGAGACCCTCGTGG. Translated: CASSETAHWRPSW.

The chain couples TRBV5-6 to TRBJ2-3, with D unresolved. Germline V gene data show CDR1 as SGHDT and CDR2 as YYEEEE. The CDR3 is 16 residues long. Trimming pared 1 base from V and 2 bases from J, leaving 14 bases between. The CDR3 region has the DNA TGTGCCAGCAGCTTGCAAGCTGATTTTTACACAGATACGCAGTATTTT. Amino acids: CASSLQADFYTDTQYF.

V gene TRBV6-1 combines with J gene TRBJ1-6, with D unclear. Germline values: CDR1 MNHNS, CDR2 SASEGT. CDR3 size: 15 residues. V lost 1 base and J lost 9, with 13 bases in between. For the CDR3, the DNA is TGTGCCAGCAGTGAAGGAGGAGGCGGAGGTTCACCCCTCCACTTT. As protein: CASSEGGGGGSPLHF.

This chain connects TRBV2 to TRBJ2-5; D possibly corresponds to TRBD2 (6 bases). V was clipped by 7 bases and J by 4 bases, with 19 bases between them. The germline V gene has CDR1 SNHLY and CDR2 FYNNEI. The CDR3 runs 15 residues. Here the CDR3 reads CASKRGELARETQYF. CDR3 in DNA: TGTGCCAGCAAAAGGGGCGAACTAGCTAGAGAGACCCAGTACTTC.

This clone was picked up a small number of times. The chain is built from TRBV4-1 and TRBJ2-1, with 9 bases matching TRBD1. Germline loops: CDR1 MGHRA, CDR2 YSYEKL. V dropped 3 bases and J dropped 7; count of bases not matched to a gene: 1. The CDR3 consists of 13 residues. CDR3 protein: CASSHGQGNEQFF. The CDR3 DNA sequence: TGCGCCAGCAGCCACGGACAGGGGAATGAGCAGTTCTTC.

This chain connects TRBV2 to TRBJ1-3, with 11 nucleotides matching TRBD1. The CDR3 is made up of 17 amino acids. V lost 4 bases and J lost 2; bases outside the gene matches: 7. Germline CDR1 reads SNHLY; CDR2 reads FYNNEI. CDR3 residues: CASSGVMGQGAGNTIYF. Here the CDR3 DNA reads TGTGCCAGCAGTGGGGTCATGGGACAGGGGGCTGGAAACACCATATATTTT.